The 9 T cell receptor beta chains below come from one sample, sequenced in a study of somatic mutations in cytotoxic T cells in rheumatoid arthritis. This table comes from immunoSEQ multiplex PCR, and its TCRdb copy is limited to in-frame clones, with some not included. The sample contains approximately 15,000 clones, around 70% of which appear only once. The sequencing input was CD8+ T cells sorted from blood. The receptors derive from an adult with rheumatoid arthritis.

This clone was counted once. V and J are TRBV27 and TRBJ2-1; D uncertain. Per the germline V gene, CDR1 is MNHEY and CDR2 is SMNVEV (reference sequence). This CDR3 region has 13 residues. Trimming took off 8 bases at V and 0 bases at J, with 8 bases between the two ends. Here the CDR3 DNA reads TGTGCCAGCTCCCTCAGCTCCTACAATGAGCAGTTCTTC. It is translated as CASSLSSYNEQFF.

The chain employs TRBV27 and TRBJ1-1; no clear D gene. Trimming pared 3 bases from V and 0 bases from J, leaving 5 bases between. This CDR3 is 13 amino acids long. Germline assignment: CDR1 MNHEY and CDR2 SMNVEV (reference sequence). CDR3 region: CASSFTMNTEAFF. DNA of the CDR3: TGTGCCAGCAGTTTTACGATGAACACTGAAGCTTTCTTT.

CDR3: CASNHGGPAEEQYF. DNA for the CDR3: TGTGCCAGCAACCACGGGGGGCCCGCCGAAGAGCAGTACTTC. The rearrangement links TRBV9 to TRBJ2-7, with D possibly matching TRBD2 (7 bases). Trimming removed 6 bases at V and 7 bases at J, with 20 bases between. CDR1 is SGDLS, CDR2 YYNGEE, per germline. CDR3 length equals 14 residues.

This chain uses TRBV5-6 with TRBJ1-1; TRBD1 might be the D (6 bases). Trimming cost V 4 bases and J 1 base, with 11 bases left between them. Germline V gene lookup returns CDR1 SGHDT and CDR2 YYEEEE. The CDR3 has 14 residues. CDR3 DNA: TGTGCCAGCAGCCCCGGACAGTCGAACACTGAAGCTTTCTTT. This sequence encodes CASSPGQSNTEAFF.

The chain is built from TRBV6-5 and TRBJ1-1; 7 bases are shared with TRBD1. Losses at the gene ends were 7 bases for V and 2 bases for J; bases not matched to a gene: 10. The CDR3 runs to 15 residues. CDR1 and CDR2 from the germline V gene are MNHEY and SVGAGI. The CDR3 spells CASKDRDLSNTEAFF. The DNA of the CDR3 is TGTGCCAGCAAAGACAGGGATTTAAGCAACACTGAAGCTTTCTTT.

The V call is TRBV5-5, the J call TRBJ1-1; D might be TRBD1 (6 bases). The CDR3 sequence is 13 residues long. Looked up from germline, CDR1 is SGHKS and CDR2 is YYEKEE (reference sequence). Deletions cut 4 bases from V and 1 base from J, with 8 bases between. The CDR3 reads CASSPTGNTEAFF. Here the CDR3 DNA reads TGTGCCAGCAGCCCGACAGGGAACACTGAAGCTTTCTTT.

The chain uses TRBV9 and TRBJ2-1; either TRBD1 or TRBD2 may supply D (5 bases each). This CDR3 comprises 16 residues. Trimming took off 0 bases at V and 0 bases at J, with 10 bases between the two ends. Germline lookup yields CDR1 SGDLS and CDR2 YYNGEE. Written as DNA, the CDR3 is TGTGCCAGCAGCGTAGGGGGGATAAGCTCCTACAATGAGCAGTTCTTC. It is translated as CASSVGGISSYNEQFF.

The genes are TRBV9 and TRBJ2-1, with D unresolved. The CDR3 runs 14 residues. The germline V and J ends were trimmed by 0 bases and 6 bases, with 10 bases remaining between them. Germline CDR1 and CDR2: SGDLS and YYNGEE. The CDR3 DNA reads TGTGCCAGCAGCGTAGACCCCGAAGGCAATGAGCAGTTCTTC. This gives the protein CASSVDPEGNEQFF.

This clone has only a few counts. The chain employs TRBV4-2 and TRBJ1-6; weak D call: TRBD1 (5 bases). Trimming took 3 bases from V and 4 from J, leaving 10 bases between them. The CDR3 runs to 15 residues. CDR1 LGHNA and CDR2 YNFKEQ come from the germline V gene. The DNA of the CDR3 is TGTGCCAGCAGCCAGGGGACGGGGTATAATTCACCCCTCCACTTT. Residues: CASSQGTGYNSPLHF.